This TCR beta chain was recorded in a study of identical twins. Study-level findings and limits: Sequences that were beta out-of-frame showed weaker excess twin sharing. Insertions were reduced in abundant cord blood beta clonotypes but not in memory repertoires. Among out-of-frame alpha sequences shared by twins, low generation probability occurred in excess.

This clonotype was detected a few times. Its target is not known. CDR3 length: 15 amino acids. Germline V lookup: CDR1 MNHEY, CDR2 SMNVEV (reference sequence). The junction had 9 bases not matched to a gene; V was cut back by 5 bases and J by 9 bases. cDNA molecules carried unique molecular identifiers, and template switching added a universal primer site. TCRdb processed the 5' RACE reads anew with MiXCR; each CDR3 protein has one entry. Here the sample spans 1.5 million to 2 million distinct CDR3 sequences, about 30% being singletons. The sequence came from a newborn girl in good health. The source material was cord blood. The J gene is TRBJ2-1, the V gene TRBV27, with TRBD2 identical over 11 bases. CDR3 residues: CASSPRGLAVFEQFF. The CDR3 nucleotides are TGTGCCAGCAGTCCCAGGGGACTAGCGGTGTTTGAGCAGTTCTTC.